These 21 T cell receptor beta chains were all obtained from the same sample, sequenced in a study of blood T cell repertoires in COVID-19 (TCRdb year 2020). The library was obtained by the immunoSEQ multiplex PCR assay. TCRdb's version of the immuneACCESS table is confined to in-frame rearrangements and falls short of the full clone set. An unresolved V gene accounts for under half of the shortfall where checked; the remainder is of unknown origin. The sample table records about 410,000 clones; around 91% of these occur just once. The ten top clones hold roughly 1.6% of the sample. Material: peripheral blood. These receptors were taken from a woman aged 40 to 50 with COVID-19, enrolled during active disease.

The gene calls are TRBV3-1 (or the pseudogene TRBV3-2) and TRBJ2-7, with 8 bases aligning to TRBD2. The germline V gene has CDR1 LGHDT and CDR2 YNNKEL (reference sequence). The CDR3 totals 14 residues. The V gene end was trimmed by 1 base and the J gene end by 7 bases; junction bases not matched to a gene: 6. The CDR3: CASSQGLAGGEQYF. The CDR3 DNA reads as TGTGCCAGCAGCCAAGGCCTAGCGGGCGGAGAGCAGTACTTC.

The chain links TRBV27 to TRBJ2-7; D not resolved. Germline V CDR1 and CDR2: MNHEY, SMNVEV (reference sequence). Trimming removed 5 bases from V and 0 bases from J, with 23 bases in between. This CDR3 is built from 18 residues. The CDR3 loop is CASSERGRPILNSYEQYF. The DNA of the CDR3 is TGTGCCAGCAGTGAACGAGGTCGACCGATACTTAACTCCTACGAGCAGTACTTC.

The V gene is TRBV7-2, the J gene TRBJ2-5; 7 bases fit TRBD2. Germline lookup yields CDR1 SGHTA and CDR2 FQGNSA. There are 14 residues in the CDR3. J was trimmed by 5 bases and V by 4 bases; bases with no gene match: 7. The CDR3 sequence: CASSYRGRGETQYF. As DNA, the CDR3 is TGTGCCAGCAGCTACCGGGGGAGGGGCGAGACCCAGTACTTC.

Here the CDR3 reads CASSLLWQGEKLFF. CDR3 DNA: TGTGCCAGCAGTTTACTCTGGCAGGGAGAAAAACTGTTTTTT. The chain uses TRBV28 and TRBJ1-4, with D perhaps matching TRBD1 (5 bases). Per the germline V gene, CDR1 is MDHEN and CDR2 is SYDVKM. The CDR3 is 14 residues long. With 2 bases removed from V and 8 bases from J, the gap between germline ends came to 12 bases. Complete variable domain (other parts from reference TRBV28 and TRBJ1-4): DVKVTQSSRYLVKRTGEKVFLECVQDMDHENMFWYRQDPGLGLRLIYFSYDVKMKEKGDIPEGYSVSREKKERFSLILESASTNQTSMYLCASSLLWQGEKLFFGSGTQLSVL.

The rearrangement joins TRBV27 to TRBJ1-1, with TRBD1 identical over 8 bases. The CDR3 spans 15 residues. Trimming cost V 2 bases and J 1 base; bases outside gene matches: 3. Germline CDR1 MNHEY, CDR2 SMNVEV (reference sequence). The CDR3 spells CASSLAGQGNTEAFF. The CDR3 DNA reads TGTGCCAGCAGTTTAGCTGGACAGGGGAACACTGAAGCTTTCTTT.

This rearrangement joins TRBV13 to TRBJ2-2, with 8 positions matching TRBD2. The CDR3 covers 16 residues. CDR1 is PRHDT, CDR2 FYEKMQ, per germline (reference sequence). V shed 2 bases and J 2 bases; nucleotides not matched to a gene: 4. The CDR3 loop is CASSLQLAENTGELFF. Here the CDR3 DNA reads TGTGCCAGCAGCTTACAACTAGCGGAAAACACCGGGGAGCTGTTTTTT.

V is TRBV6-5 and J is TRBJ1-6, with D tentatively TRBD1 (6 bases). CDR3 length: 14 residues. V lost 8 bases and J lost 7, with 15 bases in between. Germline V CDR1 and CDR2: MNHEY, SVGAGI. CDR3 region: CASGNRDGNSPLHF. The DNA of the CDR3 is TGTGCCAGCGGCAACAGGGACGGAAATTCACCCCTCCACTTT.

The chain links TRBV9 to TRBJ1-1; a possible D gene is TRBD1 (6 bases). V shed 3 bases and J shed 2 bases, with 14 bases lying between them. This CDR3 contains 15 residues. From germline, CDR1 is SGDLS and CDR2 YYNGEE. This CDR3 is CASSGQGIGNTEAFF. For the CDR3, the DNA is TGTGCCAGCAGCGGGCAGGGGATCGGAAACACTGAAGCTTTCTTT.

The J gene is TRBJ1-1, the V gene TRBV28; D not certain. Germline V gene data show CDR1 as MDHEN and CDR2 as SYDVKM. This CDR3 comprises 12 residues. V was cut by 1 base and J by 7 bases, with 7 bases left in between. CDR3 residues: CASSLLAHEAFF. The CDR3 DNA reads TGTGCCAGCAGTTTATTGGCCCATGAAGCTTTCTTT.

The CDR3 DNA sequence: TGCGCCAGCAGTCAATTGGGAGGGGAGGCCTACGAGCAGTACTTC. It specifies CASSQLGGEAYEQYF. The J gene is TRBJ2-7, the V gene TRBV23-1; 7 bases fit TRBD2. TRBV23-1 is an ORF; its function is uncertain. V was clipped by 1 base and J by 2 bases; unmatched bases: 5. The CDR3 has 15 residues.

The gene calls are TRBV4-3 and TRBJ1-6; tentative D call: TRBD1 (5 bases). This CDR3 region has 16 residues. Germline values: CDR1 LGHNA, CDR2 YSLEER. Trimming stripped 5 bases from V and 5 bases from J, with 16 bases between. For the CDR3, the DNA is TGCGCCAGCAGCTCCACCTTAGGGGTTCATAATTCACCCCTCCACTTT. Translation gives CASSSTLGVHNSPLHF.

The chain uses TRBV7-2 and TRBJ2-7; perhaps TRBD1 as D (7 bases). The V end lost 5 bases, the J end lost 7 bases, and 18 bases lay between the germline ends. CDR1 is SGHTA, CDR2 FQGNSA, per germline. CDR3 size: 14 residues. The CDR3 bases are TGTGCCAGCAGCCAAGGAGGGGGCCAGCGGGAGCAGTACTTC. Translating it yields CASSQGGGQREQYF.

The CDR3 here is CASSSGGATRYGYTF. CDR3 bases: TGTGCCAGCAGTTCCGGAGGGGCGACCCGCTATGGCTACACCTTC. The rearrangement uses TRBV6-2 or TRBV6-3 and TRBJ1-2; TRBD1 might be the D (5 bases). Germline assignment: CDR1 MNHEY and CDR2 SVGEGT. Between the trimmed V and J ends, which lost 4 bases and 4 bases, there was a span of 16 bases. This CDR3 is 15 amino acids long.

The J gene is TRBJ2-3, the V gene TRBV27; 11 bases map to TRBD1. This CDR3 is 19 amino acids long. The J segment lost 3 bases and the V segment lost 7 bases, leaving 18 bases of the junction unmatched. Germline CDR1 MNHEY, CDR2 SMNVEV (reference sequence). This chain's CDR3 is CASTGPRTGGIVVTDTQYF. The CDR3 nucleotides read TGTGCCAGCACCGGTCCTCGGACAGGGGGCATTGTCGTAACAGATACGCAGTATTTT.

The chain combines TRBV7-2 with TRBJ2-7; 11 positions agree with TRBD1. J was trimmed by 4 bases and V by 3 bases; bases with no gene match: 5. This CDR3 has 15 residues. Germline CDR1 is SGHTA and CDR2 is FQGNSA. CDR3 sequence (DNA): TGTGCCAGCAGCTTTACCGGGACAGGGGGATACGAGCAGTACTTC. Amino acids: CASSFTGTGGYEQYF. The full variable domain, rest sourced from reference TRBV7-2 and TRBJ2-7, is GAGVSQSPSNKVTEKGKDVELRCDPISGHTALYWYRQSLGQGLEFLIYFQGNSAPDKSGLPSDRFSAERTGGSVSTLTIQRTQQEDSAVYLCASSFTGTGGYEQYFGPGTRLTVT.

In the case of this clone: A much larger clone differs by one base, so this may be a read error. In DNA, the CDR3 is TGTGCCAGCAGTGACTCTAGCGGGAGGGCAGATACGCAGTATTTT. This encodes CASSDSSGRADTQYF. J is TRBJ2-3 and V is TRBV6-4; 11 positions match TRBD2. Per the germline V gene, CDR1 is MRHNA and CDR2 is SNTAGT. Trimming cost V 0 bases and J 4 bases; bases outside gene matches: 0. This CDR3 comprises 15 residues.

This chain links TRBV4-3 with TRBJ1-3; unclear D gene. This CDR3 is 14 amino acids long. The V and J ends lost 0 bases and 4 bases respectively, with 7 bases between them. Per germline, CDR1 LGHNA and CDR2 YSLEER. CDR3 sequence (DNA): TGCGCCAGCAGCCAAGACCCCGAGGGAAACACCATATATTTT. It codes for CASSQDPEGNTIYF.

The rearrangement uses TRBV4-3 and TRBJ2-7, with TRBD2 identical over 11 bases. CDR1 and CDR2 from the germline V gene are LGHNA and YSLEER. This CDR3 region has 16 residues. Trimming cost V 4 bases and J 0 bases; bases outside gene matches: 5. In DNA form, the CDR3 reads TGCGCCAGCAGCCGCCGACTAGCGGGATTCTCCTACGAGCAGTACTTC. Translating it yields CASSRRLAGFSYEQYF.

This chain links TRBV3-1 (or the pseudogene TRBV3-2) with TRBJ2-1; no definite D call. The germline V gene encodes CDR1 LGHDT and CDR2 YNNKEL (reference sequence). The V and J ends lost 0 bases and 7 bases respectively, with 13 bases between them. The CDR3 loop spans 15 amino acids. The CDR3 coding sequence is TGTGCCAGCAGCCAAGACGTCAAGACACGTAATGAGCAGTTCTTC. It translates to CASSQDVKTRNEQFF.

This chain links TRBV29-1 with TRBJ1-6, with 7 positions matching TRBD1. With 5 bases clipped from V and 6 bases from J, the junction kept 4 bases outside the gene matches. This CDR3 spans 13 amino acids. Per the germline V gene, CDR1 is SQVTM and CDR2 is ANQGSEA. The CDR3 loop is CSVSGGSNSPLHF. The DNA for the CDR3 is TGCAGCGTTTCAGGGGGTAGTAATTCACCCCTCCACTTT.

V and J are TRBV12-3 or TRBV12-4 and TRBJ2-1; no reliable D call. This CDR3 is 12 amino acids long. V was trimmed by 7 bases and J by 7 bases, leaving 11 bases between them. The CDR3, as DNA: TGTGCCAGCACCAACCACTTTAATGAGCAGTTCTTC. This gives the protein CASTNHFNEQFF.